The 20 T cell receptor beta chains given below trace back to one sample, sequenced in a study of vaccination and CD4 T cells after COVID-19. Cultured CD4+ T cells had their DNA profiled by the Oncomine TCR Beta short-read assay. TCRdb re-called the PCR reads with MiXCR, one entry per CDR3 protein. The sample consists of around 8,600 distinct CDR3 sequences, approximately 50% of them appearing once. Treatment noted: roughly 11-day PBMC culture with coronavirus spike peptide pools or control peptides (ViraFEST assay). No cognate antigen is known for these TCRs. Sequencing used CD4+ T cells from blood, cultured in vitro. The receptors originated from a human donor who had recovered from COVID-19.

The V and J genes are TRBV20-1 and TRBJ2-1; the match to TRBD2 covers 10 bases. This CDR3 is 13 amino acids long. Per germline, CDR1 DFQATT and CDR2 SNEGSKA (reference sequence). V lost 7 bases and J lost 3; bases outside the gene matches: 3. For the CDR3, the DNA is TGCAGTGGCCAGCGGGAGGGCTACAATGAGCAGTTCTTC. Its translation is CSGQREGYNEQFF.

The gene calls are TRBV6-1 and TRBJ2-7; TRBD2 matches at 8 bases. The germline V gene encodes CDR1 MNHNS and CDR2 SASEGT. CDR3 size: 13 residues. The trim removed 4 bases at V and 3 bases at J, leaving 2 bases unmatched. CDR3 in amino acids: CASSGGTSYEQYF. CDR3 nucleotides: TGTGCCAGCAGTGGCGGGACTAGCTACGAGCAGTACTTC.

The V gene is TRBV28, the J gene TRBJ1-1; D possibly corresponds to TRBD1 (5 bases). The V end lost 7 bases, the J end lost 4 bases, and 10 bases lay between the germline ends. CDR1 MDHEN and CDR2 SYDVKM come from the germline V gene. The CDR3 has 12 residues. The CDR3 here is CASNTGGTEAFF. DNA for the CDR3: TGTGCCAGCAACACGGGGGGCACTGAAGCTTTCTTT.

The chain joins TRBV6-4 to TRBJ1-2; 8 nucleotides agree with TRBD1. Germline assignment: CDR1 MRHNA and CDR2 SNTAGT. CDR3 length: 12 residues. J gave up 7 bases and V 8 bases, and 6 bases lay outside the gene matches. The CDR3 region is CASRPTGGGYTF. The CDR3 region has the DNA TGTGCCAGCCGGCCAACAGGGGGTGGCTACACCTTC.

The table lists this clonotype with a few counts. This chain connects TRBV6-4 to TRBJ1-6; the match to TRBD1 covers 8 bases. After removal of 6 bases from V and 9 bases from J, the junction contained 13 bases not matched to a gene. The CDR3 runs 16 residues. The germline gives CDR1 MRHNA, CDR2 SNTAGT. The CDR3 protein is CASSQTGQGYGSPLHF. The CDR3, as DNA: TGTGCCAGCAGCCAAACAGGACAGGGCTACGGTTCACCCCTCCACTTT.

This chain uses TRBV28 with TRBJ1-2; no definite D call. Germline loops: CDR1 MDHEN, CDR2 SYDVKM. The ends were cut back, 1 base at V and 0 bases at J, with 0 bases in the middle. The CDR3 extends over 12 amino acids. CDR3 nucleotides: TGTGCCAGCAGTTTATCTAACTATGGCTACACCTTC. Its translation: CASSLSNYGYTF.

This clonotype was detected a few times. This chain joins TRBV7-2 and TRBJ1-2, with TRBD1 as a possible D gene (5 bases). The germline CDR1 and CDR2 sequences are SGHTA and FQGNSA. V was trimmed by 5 bases and J by 8 bases, leaving 9 bases between them. The CDR3 covers 11 residues. CDR3 sequence: CASSPGEGYTF. CDR3 nucleotides: TGTGCCAGCAGCCCGGGGGAAGGCTACACCTTC.

The chain carries TRBV20-1 and TRBJ2-7; D is perhaps TRBD1 (5 bases). The CDR3 is made up of 15 amino acids. Germline lookup yields CDR1 DFQATT and CDR2 SNEGSKA (reference sequence). V lost 1 base, J lost 2 bases, and 15 bases lay in between. CDR3 in DNA: TGCAGTGCTAGAGGGCTCAGCAGGGTGGCCTACGAGCAGTACTTC. Protein: CSARGLSRVAYEQYF.

V and J are TRBV10-3 and TRBJ2-7; 7 positions match TRBD1. Per germline, CDR1 ENHRY and CDR2 SYGVKD. V dropped 8 bases and J dropped 3; count of bases not matched to a gene: 1. This CDR3 spans 11 amino acids. In nucleotides, the CDR3 is TGTGCCATCGGACAGGTCTACGAGCAGTACTTC. Translated: CAIGQVYEQYF.

The chain couples TRBV28 to TRBJ2-7; 8 bases align to TRBD2. This CDR3 is built from 15 residues. CDR1 and CDR2 from the germline V gene are MDHEN and SYDVKM. Trimming cost V 7 bases and J 0 bases; bases outside gene matches: 8. CDR3 coding DNA: TGTGCCAGCACCCGGGGGGGACTTAGCTCCTACGAGCAGTACTTC. This codes for CASTRGGLSSYEQYF.

This chain connects TRBV20-1 to TRBJ1-1; D call uncertain. Germline V gene lookup returns CDR1 DFQATT and CDR2 SNEGSKA (reference sequence). Trimming took off 3 bases at V and 6 bases at J, with 11 bases between the two ends. The CDR3 is 12 amino acids. CDR3: CSARQDSAEAFF. In DNA form, the CDR3 reads TGCAGTGCTAGGCAGGATTCCGCTGAAGCTTTCTTT.

The chain has TRBV7-2 and TRBJ2-5; 13 bases map to TRBD2. The CDR3 sequence is 18 residues long. J lost 7 bases, V lost 4 bases, and 15 bases had no gene match. Germline V gives CDR1 SGHTA, CDR2 FQGNSA. The CDR3: CASSSRTSGSVRRGTQYF. The CDR3, as DNA: TGTGCCAGCAGCTCCCGGACTAGCGGGAGTGTACGTCGAGGGACCCAGTACTTC.

The J gene is TRBJ1-5, the V gene TRBV20-1, with 7 positions matching TRBD1. CDR3 size: 15 residues. Germline V gene sequence: CDR1 DFQATT, CDR2 SNEGSKA (reference sequence). V lost 1 base, J lost 5 bases, and 8 bases stayed unmatched. The CDR3 is CSARVGRQGDQPQHF. The CDR3 nucleotides are TGCAGTGCTAGAGTAGGGAGACAGGGAGATCAGCCCCAGCATTTT.

This clonotype was observed a few times. The rearrangement uses TRBV20-1 and TRBJ2-7; D possibly corresponds to TRBD1 (6 bases). This CDR3 is built from 13 residues. In germline, CDR1 is DFQATT, CDR2 SNEGSKA (reference sequence). V was pared by 1 base and J by 7 bases, with 14 bases between. CDR3 DNA sequence: TGCAGTGCTAGAGTTCCGACAGGAATGGAGCAGTACTTC. Translating gives CSARVPTGMEQYF.

J is TRBJ1-5 and V is TRBV7-2; 9 positions match TRBD1. The CDR3 is made up of 15 amino acids. Germline V gene data show CDR1 as SGHTA and CDR2 as FQGNSA. V dropped 6 bases and J dropped 6; count of bases not matched to a gene: 9. The CDR3 sequence: CASSHTGGMGQPQHF. The CDR3 bases are TGTGCCAGCAGTCACACAGGGGGCATGGGTCAGCCCCAGCATTTT.

The chain links TRBV6-2 or TRBV6-3 to TRBJ2-7; tentatively, D is TRBD2 (5 bases). This CDR3 has 12 amino acids. The germline V gene has CDR1 MNHEY and CDR2 SVGEGT. The V gene lost 2 bases and the J gene lost 6 bases, with 8 bases spanning the gap. In DNA form, the CDR3 reads TGTGCCAGCAGTTACGTAGCGCCCGAGCAGTACTTC. This translates into CASSYVAPEQYF.

This clonotype occurred once. CDR3 amino acids: CASSLRTQYF. In DNA form, the CDR3 reads TGTGCCAGCAGTCTCAGGACCCAGTACTTC. The chain combines TRBV2 with TRBJ2-5; D is undetermined. The CDR3 is 10 residues long. The germline V gene encodes CDR1 SNHLY and CDR2 FYNNEI. The V gene lost 5 bases and the J gene lost 7 bases, with 5 bases spanning the gap.

This clonotype occurred a few times. This sequence joins TRBV28 and TRBJ1-2; the D gene is possibly TRBD1 (6 bases). Trimming left V 9 bases short and J 4 bases short, with 9 bases between. CDR3 size: 11 residues. CDR1 and CDR2 (germline): MDHEN, SYDVKM. The CDR3 region has the DNA TGTGCCAGTAAGGACAGCTATGGCTACACCTTC. Its protein product is CASKDSYGYTF.

V gene TRBV7-9 combines with J gene TRBJ2-5, with 9 bases matching TRBD2. J gave up 1 base and V 1 base, and 4 bases lay outside the gene matches. There are 16 residues in the CDR3. From germline, CDR1 is SEHNR and CDR2 FQNEAQ (reference sequence). CDR3 coding DNA: TGTGCCAGCAGCTTAGGTAGCGGGAGCTCCCAAGAGACCCAGTACTTC. Encoded protein: CASSLGSGSSQETQYF.

The chain has TRBV7-2 and TRBJ2-3, with 10 bases identical to TRBD2. Per germline, CDR1 SGHTA and CDR2 FQGNSA. The CDR3 spans 15 residues. V gave up 1 base and J gave up 6 bases; unmatched junction bases: 4. CDR3 sequence reads: CASSLGGSGGDTQYF. The CDR3 nucleotides read TGTGCCAGCAGCTTAGGGGGTAGCGGGGGGGATACGCAGTATTTT.